This T cell receptor beta chain was recovered during a study of cytomegalovirus exposure and HLA in healthy donors. About this clone: No antigen is known for it.

Study results and limitations: In a later analysis, at a false discovery rate of 0.05, under 20,000 TCR beta sequences were associated with HLA alleles.

The CDR3 is 16 amino acids. J lost 4 bases, V lost 2 bases, and 8 bases had no gene match. Per germline, CDR1 KGHSH and CDR2 LQKENI. Participants comprised healthy donors of bone marrow. The PCR employed 60 Vbeta primers together with 13 Jbeta primers. Data came from immunoSEQ multiplex PCR; TCRdb stores just in-frame clones and leaves some out. The sample table includes 63,000 or so clones. What was sequenced was PBMCs. The source is a boy under 18 in good health and CMV-seronegative. The rearrangement uses TRBV18 and TRBJ1-2; 9 bases line up with TRBD1. As DNA, the CDR3 is TGTGCCAGCTCACCAGTAGCGGGACAGGGAACCTATGGCTACACCTTC. As protein: CASSPVAGQGTYGYTF.